This T cell receptor beta chain was retrieved from a study of OX40 agonist ivuxolimab in advanced cancers. Study as a whole: Ivuxolimab, which is an agonistic anti-OX40 (CD134) antibody, was administered to the patients. Dose-escalation patients had hepatocellular carcinoma, melanoma, renal cell or head and neck cancer.

Measured with immunoSEQ multiplex PCR; TCRdb has only the in-frame clones, and not every one. Found here are about 58,000 clones, roughly nine tenths of them singletons; the top ten hold 0.6% to 0.7%. In this sample, this clone turned up once. V was trimmed by 8 bases and J by 5 bases, leaving 8 bases between them. CDR3 length: 11 residues. Germline V CDR1 and CDR2: SEHNR, FQNEAQ (reference sequence). The source was CD4+ or CD8+ T cells sorted from blood, collected in a trial of the OX40 agonist ivuxolimab. This sequence was found in an adult with an advanced solid tumor such as melanoma, head and neck, liver or kidney cancer. The chain has TRBV7-9 and TRBJ2-3, with D unclear. This CDR3 is CASPLGDTQYF. The CDR3 bases are TGTGCCAGCCCCCTGGGAGATACGCAGTATTTT.